This T cell receptor (beta chain) was found in a study of control samples from healthy donors and cancer patients. V was clipped by 5 bases and J by 9 bases, with 14 bases between them. Germline CDR1 SEHNR, CDR2 FQNEAQ (reference sequence). The CDR3 has 12 amino acids. Sequenced by immunoSEQ multiplex PCR; TCRdb stores in-frame clones only, minus some. Found here are about 170,000 clones, around nine tenths of them singletons; the top ten hold nearly 5%. Sequenced sample: blood. The chain couples TRBV7-9 to TRBJ2-7; the D call may be TRBD1 or TRBD2 (5 bases each). The source is a woman aged 25 to 39 in good health. The DNA of the CDR3 is TGTGCCAGCAGCCCCGGTGGGGGATTGCAGTACTTC. It is translated as CASSPGGGLQYF.